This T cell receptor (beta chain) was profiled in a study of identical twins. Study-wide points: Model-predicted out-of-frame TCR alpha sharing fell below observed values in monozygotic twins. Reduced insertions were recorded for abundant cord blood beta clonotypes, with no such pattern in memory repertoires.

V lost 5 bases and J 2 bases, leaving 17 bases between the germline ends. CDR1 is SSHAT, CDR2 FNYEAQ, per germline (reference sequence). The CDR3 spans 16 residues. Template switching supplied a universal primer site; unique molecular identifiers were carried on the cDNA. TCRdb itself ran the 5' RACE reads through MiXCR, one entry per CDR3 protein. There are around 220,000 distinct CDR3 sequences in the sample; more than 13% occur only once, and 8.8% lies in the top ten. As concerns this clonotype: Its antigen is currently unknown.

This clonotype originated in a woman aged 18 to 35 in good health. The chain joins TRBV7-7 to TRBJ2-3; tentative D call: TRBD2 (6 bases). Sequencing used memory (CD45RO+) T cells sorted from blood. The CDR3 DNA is TGTGCCAGCAGCCAAGGAGTTGGAGGGTTCACAGATACGCAGTATTTT. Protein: CASSQGVGGFTDTQYF.